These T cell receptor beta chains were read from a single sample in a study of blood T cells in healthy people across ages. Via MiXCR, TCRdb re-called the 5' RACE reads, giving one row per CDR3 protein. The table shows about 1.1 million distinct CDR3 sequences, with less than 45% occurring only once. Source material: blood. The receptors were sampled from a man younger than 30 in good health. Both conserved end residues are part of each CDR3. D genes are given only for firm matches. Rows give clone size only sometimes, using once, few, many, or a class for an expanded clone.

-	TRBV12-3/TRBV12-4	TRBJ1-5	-	CASSFLGVDQPQHF	TGTGCCAGCAGTTTTCTAGGGGTAGATCAGCCCCAGCATTTT
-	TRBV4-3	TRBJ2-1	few	CASSPLGGKNEQFF	TGCGCCAGCAGCCCGCTAGGGGGTAAGAATGAGCAGTTCTTC
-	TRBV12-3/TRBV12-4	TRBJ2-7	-	CASSVGGIKYEQYF	TGTGCCAGCAGTGTAGGAGGGATCAAGTACGAGCAGTACTTC
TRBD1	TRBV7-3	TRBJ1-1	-	CASSFRTGPISDTEAFF	TGTGCCAGCAGCTTCCGGACAGGGCCTATTTCTGACACTGAAGCTTTCTTT
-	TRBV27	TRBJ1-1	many	CATSRAGVPEAFF	TGTGCTACCAGCAGAGCGGGGGTCCCTGAAGCTTTCTTT
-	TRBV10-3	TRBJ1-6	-	CAISALSGPLDRNSPLHF	TGTGCCATCAGTGCTCTGTCGGGCCCCCTAGACCGTAATTCACCCCTCCACTTT
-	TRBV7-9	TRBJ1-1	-	CASSRPSGTEAFF	TGTGCCAGCAGCCGGCCTAGCGGGACTGAAGCTTTCTTT
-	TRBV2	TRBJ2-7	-	CASRATVNYEQYF	TGTGCCAGCAGGGCGACAGTCAACTACGAGCAGTACTTC
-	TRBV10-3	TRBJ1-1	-	CAISESRTAEAFF	TGTGCCATCAGTGAGTCGAGGACAGCTGAAGCTTTCTTT
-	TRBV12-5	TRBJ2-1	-	CAGGLSAGDRNEQFF	TGTGCTGGTGGTTTATCGGCAGGGGATCGCAATGAGCAGTTCTTC
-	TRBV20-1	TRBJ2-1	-	CSASAQGIHNEQFF	TGCAGTGCTAGCGCCCAGGGTATCCACAATGAGCAGTTCTTC